A selection of T cell receptor beta chains follows, all from one sample in a study of human T cells and chemical hapten exposure. Each CDR3 protein is one row after TCRdb ran MiXCR on the RACE reads. The table has about 120,000 distinct CDR3 sequences, around 15% seen once; the top ten hold 0.92%. This sample comprised whole blood, obtained in connection with sensitization to the hapten diphenylcyclopropenone (DPC). These receptor sequences come from a man between 18 and 29 years old with alopecia areata. Some clones in this sample may be carry-over from other donors' samples. The CDR3 runs from the conserved cysteine through the conserved F or W. The D gene is left open where the match is weak. Clone size appears in some rows only: once, few, many, or a class for an expanded clone.

j_call,v_call,clone_size,d_call,cdr3_nt,cdr3_aa
TRBJ1-2,TRBV6-4,many,.,TGTGCCAGCAGCCAGGGATCTAACTATGGCTACACCTTC,CASSQGSNYGYTF
TRBJ2-4,TRBV20-1,.,.,TGCAGTGCTAGACGGTACACCCAATTGAACATTCAGTACTTC,CSARRYTQLNIQYF
TRBJ1-4,TRBV6-6,many,.,TGTGCCAGCAGTTACTGGCCTGGCAGCTTTGAAAAACTGTTTTTT,CASSYWPGSFEKLFF
TRBJ2-3,TRBV29-1,few,.,TGCAGCGTTGAAGACAGGGTGACCACAGATACGCAGTATTTT,CSVEDRVTTDTQYF
TRBJ2-5,TRBV5-1,.,TRBD1,TGCGCCAGCAGTCACGGACAGGGGCGATTGCAAGAGACCCAGTACTTC,CASSHGQGRLQETQYF
TRBJ1-1,TRBV5-4,few,TRBD1,TGTGCCAGCAGCTTTCAGGGGGTAAGCACTGAAGCTTTCTTT,CASSFQGVSTEAFF
TRBJ2-2,TRBV7-2,few,.,TGTGCCAGCAGCTTACGGGCAGGGGTGGGGACCGGGGAGCTGTTTTTT,CASSLRAGVGTGELFF
TRBJ1-3,TRBV28,few,.,TGTGCCAGCAGTTTTAGTCCGGACCGAGTCATTGGAAACACCATATATTTT,CASSFSPDRVIGNTIYF
TRBJ2-3,TRBV20-1,.,.,TGCAGTGCTAGTCCGGGGGCCTCCACAGATACGCAGTATTTT,CSASPGASTDTQYF
TRBJ1-6,TRBV7-3,many,.,TGTGCCAGCAGCTTAAGAGGGGAGAATTCACCCCTCCACTTT,CASSLRGENSPLHF
TRBJ1-1,TRBV4-3,.,.,TGCGCCAGCAGCCAGAAAGTTGGGGGGGGAAGGACTGAAGCTTTCTTT,CASSQKVGGGRTEAFF
TRBJ1-2,TRBV10-1,.,.,TGCGCCAGCAGTGAGTCGGAAAACTATGGCTACACCTTC,CASSESENYGYTF
TRBJ2-7,TRBV20-1,few,.,TGCAGTGCTAGAGCGGAAACATCCTACGAGCAGTACTTC,CSARAETSYEQYF
TRBJ2-2,TRBV19,many,.,TGTGCCAGTAGTATGGGGTCAGGCACCGGGGAGCTGTTTTTT,CASSMGSGTGELFF
TRBJ1-5,TRBV7-3,many,.,TGTGCCAGCAGCTTAAGCAAGTCGGGGAATCAGCCCCAGCATTTT,CASSLSKSGNQPQHF
TRBJ2-5,TRBV3-1,.,.,TGTGCCAGCAGCCCCCCCGGGGCGGCCCAAGAGACCCAGTACTTC,CASSPPGAAQETQYF
TRBJ1-1,TRBV28,.,.,TGTGCCAGCAGGCGAACACAGGGATTCACTGAAGCTTTCTTT,CASRRTQGFTEAFF
TRBJ2-6,TRBV11-2,.,.,TGTGCCAGCAGCTCCGACTCCGCTGGGGCCAACGTCCTGACTTTC,CASSSDSAGANVLTF
TRBJ2-5,TRBV2,few,.,TGTGCCAGCAGTCTTGGAGGTGGCGTGGTGGAGACCCAGTACTTC,CASSLGGGVVETQYF
TRBJ2-1,TRBV12-3/TRBV12-4,.,.,TGTGCCAGCAGTTTCGCGGCTATTGAGCAGTTCTTC,CASSFAAIEQFF
TRBJ1-5,TRBV6-2/TRBV6-3,.,.,TGTGCCAGCAGTTATCTCGGCAATAGCAATCAGCCCCAGCATTTT,CASSYLGNSNQPQHF
TRBJ1-1,TRBV10-1,.,TRBD1,TGCGCCAGCAGTGAGAACAGGGGATCTGAAGCTTTCTTT,CASSENRGSEAFF
TRBJ2-1,TRBV7-3,few,.,TGTGCCAGCAGCTTAATCCCAGGGAGCTCCTACAATGAGCAGTTCTTC,CASSLIPGSSYNEQFF
TRBJ1-5,TRBV7-2,.,TRBD1,TGTGCCAGCAGCTTAGGGGACAGGGTCCAGCCCCAGCATTTT,CASSLGDRVQPQHF
TRBJ1-6,TRBV5-1,.,.,TGCGCCAGCAAACTACAGGGTTCGGGGAATTCACCCCTCCACTTT,CASKLQGSGNSPLHF
TRBJ2-3,TRBV7-3,many,.,TGTGCCAGCAGCTTTGGACTTAGCACAGATACGCAGTATTTT,CASSFGLSTDTQYF
TRBJ2-3,TRBV20-1,.,.,TGCAGTGCCGACGGTGTTACGCAGTATTTT,CSADGVTQYF
TRBJ2-5,TRBV28,few,TRBD1,TGTGCCAGCAGTCCGACAGGGACCTACCAAGAGACCCAGTACTTC,CASSPTGTYQETQYF
TRBJ1-3,TRBV9,.,TRBD1,TGTGCCAGCAGCGTAAGGACAGGGCCGTCTTCGGGAAACACCATATATTTT,CASSVRTGPSSGNTIYF
TRBJ1-5,TRBV12-3/TRBV12-4,.,TRBD1,TGTGCCAGCAGTTTAGAGATGACAGGGAATTTGGGTAGCAATCAGCCCCAGCATTTT,CASSLEMTGNLGSNQPQHF
TRBJ1-5,TRBV20-1,few,TRBD1,TGCAGTGCTAAGAACAGGGGGCTAGGCAATCAGCCCCAGCATTTT,CSAKNRGLGNQPQHF
TRBJ2-1,TRBV20-1,.,.,TGCAGTGCTAGAGGCCCCGTATCTGAGCAGTTCTTC,CSARGPVSEQFF